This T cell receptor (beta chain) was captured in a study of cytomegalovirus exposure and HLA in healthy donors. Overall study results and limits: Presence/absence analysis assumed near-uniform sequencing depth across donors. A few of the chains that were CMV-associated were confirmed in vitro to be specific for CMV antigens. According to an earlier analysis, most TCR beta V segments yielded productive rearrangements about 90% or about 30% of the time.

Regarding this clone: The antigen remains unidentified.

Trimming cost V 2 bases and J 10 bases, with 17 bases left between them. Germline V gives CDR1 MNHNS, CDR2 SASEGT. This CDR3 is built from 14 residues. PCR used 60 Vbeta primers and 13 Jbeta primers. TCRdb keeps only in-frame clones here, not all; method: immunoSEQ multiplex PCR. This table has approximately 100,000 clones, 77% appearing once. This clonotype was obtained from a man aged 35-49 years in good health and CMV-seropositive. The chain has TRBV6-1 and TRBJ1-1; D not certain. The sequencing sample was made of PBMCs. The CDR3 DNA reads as TGTGCCAGCAGTGAACGGCGACATGGAAAGTTAGCTTTCTTT. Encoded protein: CASSERRHGKLAFF.